These 17 T cell receptor beta chains were sequenced from one sample in a study of T-cell reconstitution after alpha-beta-depleted transplantation in children. The library targeted TCRbeta and was prepared with unique molecular identifiers. TCRdb re-derived calls from the PCR reads in MiXCR, one entry per CDR3 protein. The sample holds under 70,000 distinct CDR3 sequences, approximately 10% seen once. The specimen was PBMCs, collected before TCRalphabeta/CD19-depleted stem cell transplant. These TCRs come from a boy between 10 and 17 years old with acute myeloid leukemia, due to receive a stem cell transplant.

At least ten counts were recorded for this clonotype. V and J are TRBV20-1 and TRBJ1-1; maybe TRBD1 (5 bases). The germline V gene has CDR1 DFQATT and CDR2 SNEGSKA (reference sequence). V lost 2 bases and J 0 bases, leaving 10 bases between the germline ends. The CDR3 runs to 14 residues. The CDR3 sequence: CSARPGRMNTEAFF. The CDR3 DNA is TGCAGTGCTAGACCGGGACGGATGAACACTGAAGCTTTCTTT.

This clonotype was counted many times. The rearrangement joins TRBV12-3 or TRBV12-4 to TRBJ2-3; D is unclear. The ends were cut back, 8 bases at V and 1 base at J, with 4 bases in the middle. This CDR3 is 11 amino acids long. The CDR3 bases are TGTGCCAGCCTACGCACAGATACGCAGTATTTT. Translation: CASLRTDTQYF.

This clonotype has just a few counts. The V and J genes are TRBV5-6 and TRBJ2-7, with D perhaps TRBD2 (6 bases). This CDR3 is 16 amino acids long. Per the germline V gene, CDR1 is SGHDT and CDR2 is YYEEEE. Deletions cut 5 bases from V and 4 bases from J, with 22 bases between. The chain's CDR3 is CASSPAGPYEIYEQYF. The CDR3 coding sequence is TGTGCCAGCAGTCCCGCGGGGCCCTACGAGATTTACGAGCAGTACTTC. Full variable domain (missing parts from reference TRBV5-6 and TRBJ2-7): DAGVTQSPTHLIKTRGQQVTLRCSPKSGHDTVSWYQQALGQGPQFIFQYYEEEERQRGNFPDRFSGHQFPNYSSELNVNALLLGDSALYLCASSPAGPYEIYEQYFGPGTRLTVT.

The chain carries TRBV7-2 and TRBJ2-1; 10 nucleotides line up with TRBD1. CDR3 length: 15 amino acids. The ends lost 6 bases at V and 6 bases at J; junction bases unmatched: 8. Germline loops: CDR1 SGHTA, CDR2 FQGNSA. The CDR3 here is CASSRTGQGFNEQFF. The CDR3 DNA reads TGTGCCAGCAGTCGAACGGGACAGGGGTTCAATGAGCAGTTCTTC.

This clonotype was seen ten or more times. The chain recombines TRBV5-1 with TRBJ2-1; TRBD2 matches at 15 bases. With 4 bases clipped from V and 9 bases from J, the junction kept 2 bases outside the gene matches. The CDR3 runs to 14 residues. The germline CDR1 and CDR2 sequences are SGHRS and YFSETQ. The CDR3 DNA reads as TGCGCCAGCAGCCCGGGACTAGCGGGGGGTGAGCAGTTCTTC. Translating it yields CASSPGLAGGEQFF.

This clonotype occurred many times. This chain joins TRBV7-2 and TRBJ2-3, with D uncertain. The CDR3 is 13 amino acids. V lost 7 bases and J lost 2, with 10 bases in between. The germline V gene encodes CDR1 SGHTA and CDR2 FQGNSA. The CDR3 nucleotides are TGTGCCAGCAAGCACAGAAACACAGATACGCAGTATTTT. Translation: CASKHRNTDTQYF. The whole variable domain, filled in from reference TRBV7-2 and TRBJ2-3, reads GAGVSQSPSNKVTEKGKDVELRCDPISGHTALYWYRQSLGQGLEFLIYFQGNSAPDKSGLPSDRFSAERTGGSVSTLTIQRTQQEDSAVYLCASKHRNTDTQYFGPGTRLTVL.

This clonotype showed up many times. J is TRBJ1-6 and V is TRBV4-1; 7 bases agree with TRBD1. Looked up from germline, CDR1 is MGHRA and CDR2 is YSYEKL. CDR3 length: 17 amino acids. With V trimmed by 0 bases and J by 4 bases, 6 bases remained unmatched. The CDR3 nucleotides read TGCGCCAGCAGCCAAGATACAGGGGAACCTTATAATTCACCCCTCCACTTT. Translated, it gives CASSQDTGEPYNSPLHF.

The chain employs TRBV29-1 and TRBJ1-1; D not resolved. The CDR3 runs to 9 residues. The germline V gene encodes CDR1 SQVTM and CDR2 ANQGSEA. The V gene lost 3 bases and the J gene lost 11 bases, with 7 bases spanning the gap. The CDR3 reads CSVDEAAFF. The CDR3 coding sequence is TGCAGCGTTGATGAGGCGGCTTTCTTT.

Many counts were recorded for this clonotype. This sequence joins TRBV4-2 and TRBJ2-7; D tentatively fits TRBD1 or TRBD2 (5 bases each). Germline-derived CDR1 and CDR2 are LGHNA and YNFKEQ. CDR3 length: 15 amino acids. V lost 1 base to trimming and J lost 2 bases, with 12 bases between them. Here the CDR3 DNA reads TGTGCCAGCAGCCAAGCTCCAGCGGACACCTACGAGCAGTACTTC. It yields the protein CASSQAPADTYEQYF.

This clonotype was recorded at least ten times. J is TRBJ1-2 and V is TRBV4-3; weak D call: TRBD1 (5 bases). Germline loops: CDR1 LGHNA, CDR2 YSLEER. This CDR3 region has 13 residues. Trimming cost V 5 bases and J 8 bases, with 15 bases left between them. For the CDR3, the DNA is TGCGCCAGCAGCGTGACGCGGGGGGTAGGCTACACCTTC. Translated: CASSVTRGVGYTF.

This clonotype was picked up many times. The chain couples TRBV12-3 or TRBV12-4 to TRBJ2-5; D might be TRBD1 (6 bases). This CDR3 is built from 12 residues. V was shortened by 6 bases and J by 5 bases, with 10 bases between the two germline ends. The CDR3 is CASSRTGETQYF. The CDR3 nucleotides are TGTGCCAGCAGCAGAACAGGGGAGACCCAGTACTTC.

This clonotype was seen at least ten times. The gene calls are TRBV5-5 and TRBJ2-1; D is unclear. Germline assignment: CDR1 SGHKS and CDR2 YYEKEE (reference sequence). The CDR3 runs 16 residues. The V end was cut by 1 base, the J end by 3 bases, with 14 bases between. The DNA of the CDR3 is TGTGCCAGCAGCTTGAAGTTGTGGGATTACTACAATGAGCAGTTCTTC. Translation gives CASSLKLWDYYNEQFF.

In this sample, this clonotype turned up many times. The chain recombines TRBV14 with TRBJ2-4; D possibly uses TRBD1 or TRBD2 (5 bases each). CDR1 and CDR2 (germline): SGHDN, FVKESK. Trimming took off 5 bases at V and 0 bases at J, with 14 bases between the two ends. The CDR3 runs 16 residues. This CDR3 reads CASSLARGLAKNIQYF. The CDR3 DNA reads TGTGCCAGCAGCTTGGCGAGGGGTCTAGCCAAAAACATTCAGTACTTC.

In the case of this clonotype: This sequence may be a read error, since a much larger clone differs from it by one base. The chain joins TRBV20-1 to TRBJ2-3, with 14 bases aligning to TRBD2. Germline trimming cut 3 bases from V and 2 bases from J; bases unmatched to any gene: 7. The CDR3 runs to 17 residues. CDR1 is DFQATT, CDR2 SNEGSKA, per germline (reference sequence). The CDR3 reads CSASLGTSGSSTDTQYF. CDR3 nucleotide sequence: TGCAGTGCTAGTCTCGGGACTAGCGGGAGTTCCACAGATACGCAGTATTTT.

This clonotype was detected many times. This chain joins TRBV20-1 and TRBJ2-7; D gene ambiguous. Trimming cost V 0 bases and J 0 bases, with 12 bases left between them. The CDR3 is 15 residues long. The germline V gene encodes CDR1 DFQATT and CDR2 SNEGSKA (reference sequence). The CDR3 sequence: CSARDGRIPSYEQYF. The CDR3 DNA follows: TGCAGTGCTAGAGATGGAAGGATCCCCTCCTACGAGCAGTACTTC.

The table lists this clonotype with many counts. V usage is TRBV10-3 and J usage is TRBJ1-1; D is ambiguous. The CDR3 totals 12 residues. CDR1 and CDR2 from the germline V gene are ENHRY and SYGVKD. V lost 7 bases and J lost 3, with 9 bases in between. The CDR3 loop reads CAINDPDTEAFF. CDR3 DNA: TGTGCCATCAATGACCCAGACACTGAAGCTTTCTTT.

This clonotype was seen repeatedly, ten times or more. The V call is TRBV13, the J call TRBJ2-2, with D possibly matching TRBD2 (6 bases). The V and J ends lost 4 bases and 5 bases respectively, with 14 bases between them. The germline V gene encodes CDR1 PRHDT and CDR2 FYEKMQ (reference sequence). CDR3 length: 15 residues. The CDR3 nucleotides are TGTGCCAGCAGCTACCGACTAGTCAGTACCGGGGAGCTGTTTTTT. Its translation is CASSYRLVSTGELFF.